What follows describes a single T cell receptor beta chain. Its antigen remains undetermined. One base away there is no much larger clone; base qualities are not given. Relative to germline, V is missing 7 bases and J is missing 6 bases, with 14 bases of the junction outside any gene match. Sequences LNHDA (CDR1) and SQIVND (CDR2) are obtained from the germline V gene (reference sequence). The CDR3 covers 16 residues, taking in both the cysteine and the phenylalanine. Only the CDR3 part of the read is kept: 48 bases, read in frame from the first base. The immunoSEQ assay at survey resolution was applied to genomic DNA for sequencing of TCRbeta rearrangements. From the authors' description of their analysis: In the TCR sequencing data, the smallest productive clonotype frequency that could be detected was 2.59 x 10-5. Only productive TCRbeta rearrangements, meaning sequences that were complete and in-frame, were kept for the analyses. The clonality of each sample was calculated as Simpson clonality in the immunoSEQ Analyzer version 3.0. Clones were grouped by frequency into very rare, small, medium, large (1-20%) or hyperexpanded (>20%) categories. OLGA 1.2.3 estimated generation probabilities, VDJtools produced V-gene circos plots, VDJdb was queried for specificities, and GLIPH identified CDR3 motifs. The source is immuneACCESS, and TCRdb retained only in-frame sequences with V and J called. Part of the clones is not carried over; for the studies checked, unresolved V genes explain less than half of this, and the remainder is unexplained. V, J and clone size were drawn from that table, and D and trimming were deduced from the DNA. Recorded for this sample are nearly 35,000 clones; more than 60% of them occurred a single time. The ten largest clones capture roughly 2.3% of the sample.

This sample stems from a study of STAT5B mutations in CD4+ large granular lymphocyte leukemia (dated by TCRdb to between 2021 and 2024). In the study overall: Among healthy controls, the CDR3 'QG' motif was associated with a particular HLA allele. TCRbeta repertoires of CD4+ T-cell large granular lymphocyte leukemia patients were compared with those of healthy blood donors. Flow cytometry on FACSCanto II or FACSVerse confirmed that purified fractions exceeded 95% purity among lymphocytes. Points the paper makes about the study in general: The data were not HLA-matched, and the relatively small sample size could explain the higher clonality seen in CD4+ compared with CD8+ T-LGLL. Main leukemic clonotypes were private to each patient, although roughly 25% appeared at low frequency in other patients' non-leukemic repertoires. CD4-sorted patient repertoires appeared more clonal than healthy CD4+ repertoires, and this difference persisted after removing the putative leukemic clones. Enrichment of TRBV06-family usage was observed among the top patient clones (8/27) relative to healthy controls (2/35).

Healthy controls were 35 or so blood donors whose buffy coats came from the Finnish Red Cross blood service. All TCR-sequenced material derived from peripheral blood: patient blood samples and healthy donor buffy coats. Ficoll-Hypaque gradient centrifugation was used to isolate peripheral blood mononuclear cells. CD4+ cells were magnetically purified from the buffy coats of healthy controls. The Gentra Puregene Cell and Tissue kit was used for genomic DNA extraction, and quantification was performed on a Qubit 2.0 fluorometer. This chain joins TRBV19 to TRBJ1-4; 7 bases in between match TRBD1. Sequencing was performed on CD4+ T cells from blood buffy coats. The source of this sequence is a human donor in good health. The CDR3 region has the sequence CASTTTQKGAYEKLFF. The DNA reads TGTGCCAGTACCACGACCCAGAAGGGGGCTTATGAAAAACTGTTTTTT.